This entry lists 3 T cell receptor beta chains sequenced from one sample in a study of T cell responses to AZD1222 COVID-19 vaccine. Using immunoSEQ multiplex PCR, the repertoire was profiled, and TCRdb retains in-frame clones only, with some absent. In the table there are 75,000 to 95,000 clones, just over 90% of which are singletons. Specimen: peripheral blood, collected on day 0 of MenACWY control vaccination. These receptors came from an adult in good health.

Remarks on this clone: A junction boundary mismatches the germline segment, possibly from a read error. The chain is built from TRBV6-2 or TRBV6-3 and TRBJ2-3; 11 nucleotides match TRBD2. This CDR3 has 15 amino acids. Germline lookup yields CDR1 MNHEY and CDR2 SVGEGT. Here the CDR3 DNA reads TGTGCCTGCAGTTTAGCGGGAGGGGTAACAGATACGCAGTATTTT. This encodes CACSLAGGVTDTQYF.

This clone showed up just a few times. V usage is TRBV3-1 (or the pseudogene TRBV3-2) and J usage is TRBJ1-5; no clear D. Germline V CDR1 and CDR2: LGHDT, YNNKEL (reference sequence). This CDR3 has 16 residues. Between the trimmed V and J ends, which lost 0 bases and 0 bases, there was a span of 9 bases. Here the CDR3 DNA reads TGTGCCAGCAGCCAAGATGTGGAGCATAGCAATCAGCCCCAGCATTTT. As protein: CASSQDVEHSNQPQHF.

This rearrangement joins TRBV21-1 to TRBJ2-3; TRBD2 reflects the table's D call only, with no check against the DNA. TRBV21-1 has pseudogene status. This CDR3 has 16 amino acids. The CDR3 is CASSYPSGRAKDTQYF. DNA of the CDR3: TGTGCCAGCAGCTACCCTAGCGGGAGGGCCAAAGATACGCAGTATTTT.